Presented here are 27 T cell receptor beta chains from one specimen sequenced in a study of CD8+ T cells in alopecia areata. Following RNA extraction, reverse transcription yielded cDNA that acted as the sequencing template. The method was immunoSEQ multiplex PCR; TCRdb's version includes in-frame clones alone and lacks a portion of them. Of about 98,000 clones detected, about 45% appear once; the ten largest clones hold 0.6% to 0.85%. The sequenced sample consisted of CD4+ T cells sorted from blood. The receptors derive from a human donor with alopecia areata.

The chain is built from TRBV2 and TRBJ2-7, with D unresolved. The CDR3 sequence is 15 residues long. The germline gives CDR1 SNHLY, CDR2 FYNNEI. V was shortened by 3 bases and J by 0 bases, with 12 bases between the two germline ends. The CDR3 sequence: CASSESQQSSYEQYF. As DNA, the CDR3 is TGTGCCAGCAGTGAGTCCCAGCAGAGCTCCTACGAGCAGTACTTC.

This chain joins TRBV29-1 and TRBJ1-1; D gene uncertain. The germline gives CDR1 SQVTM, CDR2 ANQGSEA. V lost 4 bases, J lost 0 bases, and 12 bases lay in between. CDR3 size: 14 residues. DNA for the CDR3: TGCAGCGTTGTTAAAGCCGGATTGAACACTGAAGCTTTCTTT. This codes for CSVVKAGLNTEAFF.

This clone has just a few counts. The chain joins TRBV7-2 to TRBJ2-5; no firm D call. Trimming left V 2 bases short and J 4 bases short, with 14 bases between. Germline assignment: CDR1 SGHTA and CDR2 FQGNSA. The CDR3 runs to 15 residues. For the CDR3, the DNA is TGTGCCAGCAGCTTATTCCTTCTAGGTCGAGAGACCCAGTACTTC. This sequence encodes CASSLFLLGRETQYF.

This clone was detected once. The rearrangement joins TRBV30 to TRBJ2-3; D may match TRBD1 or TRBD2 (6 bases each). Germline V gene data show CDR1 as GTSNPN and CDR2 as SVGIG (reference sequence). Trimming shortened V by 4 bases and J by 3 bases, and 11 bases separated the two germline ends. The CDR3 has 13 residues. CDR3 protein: CAWIVGGTDTQYF. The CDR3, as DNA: TGTGCCTGGATTGTAGGGGGGACAGATACGCAGTATTTT.

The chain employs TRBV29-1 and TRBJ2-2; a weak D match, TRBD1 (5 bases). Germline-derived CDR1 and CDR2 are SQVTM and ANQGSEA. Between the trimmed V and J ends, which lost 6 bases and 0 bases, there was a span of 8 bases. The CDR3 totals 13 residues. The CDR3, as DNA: TGCAGCGTCGAGACAGCGAACACCGGGGAGCTGTTTTTT. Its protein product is CSVETANTGELFF.

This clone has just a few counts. CDR3 nucleotide sequence: TGTGCCAGCAGCTCGGGGGGCAGGCAACGCTCCTACGAGCAGTACTTC. This gives the protein CASSSGGRQRSYEQYF. V is TRBV11-2 and J is TRBJ2-7; D is perhaps TRBD2 (7 bases). CDR3 length equals 16 residues. CDR1 and CDR2 (germline): SGHAT, FQNNGV. The V gene lost 4 bases and the J gene lost 0 bases, with 16 bases spanning the gap.

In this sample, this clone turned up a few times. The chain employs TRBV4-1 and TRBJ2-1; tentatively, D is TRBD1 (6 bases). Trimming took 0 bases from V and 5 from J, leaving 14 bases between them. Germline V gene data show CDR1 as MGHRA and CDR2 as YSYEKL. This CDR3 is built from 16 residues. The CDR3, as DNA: TGCGCCAGCAGCCAAGAAAGGCAGGGGCGGCACAATGAGCAGTTCTTC. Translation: CASSQERQGRHNEQFF.

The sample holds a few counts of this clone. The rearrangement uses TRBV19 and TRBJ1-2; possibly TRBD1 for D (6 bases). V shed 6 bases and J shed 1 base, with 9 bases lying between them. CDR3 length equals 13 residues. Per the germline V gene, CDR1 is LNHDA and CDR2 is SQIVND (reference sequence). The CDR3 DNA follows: TGTGCCAGTAGAGGACAGCTTAACTATGGCTACACCTTC. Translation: CASRGQLNYGYTF.

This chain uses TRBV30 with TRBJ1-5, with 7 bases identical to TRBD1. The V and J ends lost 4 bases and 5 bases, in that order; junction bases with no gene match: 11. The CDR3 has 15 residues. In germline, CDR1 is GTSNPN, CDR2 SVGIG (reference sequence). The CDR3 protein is CAWTLGQVGDQPQHF. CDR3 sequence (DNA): TGTGCCTGGACTCTAGGACAGGTAGGGGATCAGCCCCAGCATTTT.

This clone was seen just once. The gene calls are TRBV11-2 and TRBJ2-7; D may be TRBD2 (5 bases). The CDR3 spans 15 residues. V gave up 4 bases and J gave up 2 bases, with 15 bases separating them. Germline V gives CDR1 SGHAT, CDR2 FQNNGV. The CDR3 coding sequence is TGTGCCAGCAGCTCCAAAGGAGGCAGTACCTACGAGCAGTACTTC. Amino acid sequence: CASSSKGGSTYEQYF.

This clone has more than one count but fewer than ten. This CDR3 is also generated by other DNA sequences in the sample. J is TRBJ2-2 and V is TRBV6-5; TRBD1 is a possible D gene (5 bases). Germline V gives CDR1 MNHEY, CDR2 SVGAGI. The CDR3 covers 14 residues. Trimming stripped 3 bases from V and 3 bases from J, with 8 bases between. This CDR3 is CASSYRQYTGELFF. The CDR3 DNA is TGTGCCAGCAGTTATCGACAGTACACCGGGGAGCTGTTTTTT.

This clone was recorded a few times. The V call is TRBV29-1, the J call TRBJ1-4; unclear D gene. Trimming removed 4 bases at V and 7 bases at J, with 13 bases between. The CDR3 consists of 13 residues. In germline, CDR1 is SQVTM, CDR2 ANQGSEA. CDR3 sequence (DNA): TGCAGCGTTGCCAGCCAGGAGGGTGAAAAACTGTTTTTT. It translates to CSVASQEGEKLFF.

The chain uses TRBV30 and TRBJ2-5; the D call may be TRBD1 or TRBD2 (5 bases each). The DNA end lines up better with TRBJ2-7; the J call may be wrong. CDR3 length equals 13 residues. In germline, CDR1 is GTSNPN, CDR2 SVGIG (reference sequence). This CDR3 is CAWSVGTSYEQYF. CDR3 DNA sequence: TGTGCCTGGAGTGTGGGGACCTCCTACGAGCAGTACTTC.

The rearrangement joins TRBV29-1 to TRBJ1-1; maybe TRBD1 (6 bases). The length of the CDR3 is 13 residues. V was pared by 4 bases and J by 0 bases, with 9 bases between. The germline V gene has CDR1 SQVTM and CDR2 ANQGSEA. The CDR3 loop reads CSVGGTMNTEAFF. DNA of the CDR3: TGCAGCGTTGGTGGGACAATGAACACTGAAGCTTTCTTT.

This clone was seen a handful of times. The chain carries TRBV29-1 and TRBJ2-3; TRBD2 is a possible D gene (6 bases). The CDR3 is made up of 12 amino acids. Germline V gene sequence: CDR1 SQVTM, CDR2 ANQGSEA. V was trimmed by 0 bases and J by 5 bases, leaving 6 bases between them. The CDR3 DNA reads TGCAGCGTTGAAGAAGCGGGAGATACGCAGTATTTT. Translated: CSVEEAGDTQYF.

Written as DNA, the CDR3 is TGTGCCAGCAGTTTTTTCGTCCAAGAGACCCAGTACTTC. It encodes CASSFFVQETQYF. This chain connects TRBV28 to TRBJ2-5; no definite D call. The length of the CDR3 is 13 residues. Trimming shortened V by 3 bases and J by 1 base, and 6 bases separated the two germline ends. CDR1 and CDR2 (germline): MDHEN, SYDVKM.

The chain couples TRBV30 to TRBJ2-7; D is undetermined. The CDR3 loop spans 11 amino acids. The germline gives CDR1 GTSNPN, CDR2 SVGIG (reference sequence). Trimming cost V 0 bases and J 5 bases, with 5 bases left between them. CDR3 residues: CAWSVADEQYF. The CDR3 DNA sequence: TGTGCCTGGAGTGTAGCTGACGAGCAGTACTTC.

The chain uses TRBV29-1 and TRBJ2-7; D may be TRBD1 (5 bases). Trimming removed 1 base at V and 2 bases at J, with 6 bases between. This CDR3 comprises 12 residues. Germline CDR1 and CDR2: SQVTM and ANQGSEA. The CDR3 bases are TGCAGCGTTGAAGGACAGACCTACGAGCAGTACTTC. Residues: CSVEGQTYEQYF.

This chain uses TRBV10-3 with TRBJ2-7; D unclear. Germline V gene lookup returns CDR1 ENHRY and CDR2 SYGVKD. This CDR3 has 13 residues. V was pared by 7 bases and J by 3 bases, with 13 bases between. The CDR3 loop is CAINKDPNYEQYF. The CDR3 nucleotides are TGTGCCATCAATAAGGACCCGAACTACGAGCAGTACTTC.

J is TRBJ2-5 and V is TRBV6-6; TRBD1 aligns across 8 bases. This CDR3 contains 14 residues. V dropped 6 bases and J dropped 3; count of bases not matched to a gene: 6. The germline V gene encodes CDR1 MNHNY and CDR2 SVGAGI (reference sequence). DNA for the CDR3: TGTGCCAGCAGAGACAGGGGCGAAAAAGAGACCCAGTACTTC. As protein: CASRDRGEKETQYF.

The CDR3 nucleotides are TGCGCCAGCAGCTTGACAGGGTGGAACACTGAAGCTTTCTTT. Amino acids: CASSLTGWNTEAFF. This chain links TRBV5-1 with TRBJ1-1, with a weak D call TRBD1 (6 bases). Germline V lookup: CDR1 SGHRS, CDR2 YFSETQ. This CDR3 contains 14 residues. Between the trimmed V and J ends, which lost 1 base and 1 base, there was a span of 8 bases.

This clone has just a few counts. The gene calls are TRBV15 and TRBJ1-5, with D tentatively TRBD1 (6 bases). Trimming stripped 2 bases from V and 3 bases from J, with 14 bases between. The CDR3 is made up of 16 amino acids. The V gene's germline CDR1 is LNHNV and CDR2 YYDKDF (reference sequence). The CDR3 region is CATSRQNPGVNQPQHF. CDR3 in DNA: TGTGCCACCAGCAGACAAAACCCAGGGGTCAATCAGCCCCAGCATTTT.

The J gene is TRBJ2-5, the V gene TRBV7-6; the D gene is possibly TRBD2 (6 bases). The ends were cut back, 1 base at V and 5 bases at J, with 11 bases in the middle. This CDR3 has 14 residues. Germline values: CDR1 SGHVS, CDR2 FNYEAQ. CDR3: CASSLGGGSETQYF. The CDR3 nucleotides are TGTGCCAGCAGCTTAGGTGGGGGGTCGGAGACCCAGTACTTC.

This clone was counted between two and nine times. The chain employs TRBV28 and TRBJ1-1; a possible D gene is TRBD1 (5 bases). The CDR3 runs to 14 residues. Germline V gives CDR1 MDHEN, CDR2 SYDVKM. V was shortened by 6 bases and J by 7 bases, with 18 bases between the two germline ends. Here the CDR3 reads CASRTQVHQGEAFF. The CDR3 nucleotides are TGTGCCAGCAGAACCCAAGTACATCAGGGTGAAGCTTTCTTT.

Here the CDR3 DNA reads TGTGCCAGCAGCTCATCCTCAGCGGGAGGCAATGAGCAGTTCTTC. Its protein is CASSSSSAGGNEQFF. The rearrangement links TRBV11-2 to TRBJ2-1; 9 bases match TRBD2. Per germline, CDR1 SGHAT and CDR2 FQNNGV. V lost 4 bases and J lost 6; bases outside the gene matches: 7. The CDR3 extends over 15 amino acids. The whole variable domain, remainder taken from reference TRBV11-2 and TRBJ2-1, is EAGVAQSPRYKIIEKRQSVAFWCNPISGHATLYWYQQILGQGPKLLIQFQNNGVVDDSQLPKDRFSAERLKGVDSTLKIQPAKLEDSAVYLCASSSSSAGGNEQFFGPGTRLTVL.

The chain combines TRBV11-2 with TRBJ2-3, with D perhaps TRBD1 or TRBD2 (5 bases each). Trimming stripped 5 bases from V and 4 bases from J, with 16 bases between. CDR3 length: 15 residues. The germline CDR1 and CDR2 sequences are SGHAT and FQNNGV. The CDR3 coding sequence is TGTGCCAGCAGCGTGGCCGGGACCCCGGCAGATACGCAGTATTTT. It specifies CASSVAGTPADTQYF.

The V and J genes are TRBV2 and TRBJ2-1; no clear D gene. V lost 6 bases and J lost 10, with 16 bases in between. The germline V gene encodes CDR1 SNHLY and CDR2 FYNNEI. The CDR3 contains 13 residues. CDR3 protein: CASSLYTTMEQFF. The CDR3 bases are TGTGCCAGCAGCCTGTATACCACGATGGAGCAGTTCTTC.